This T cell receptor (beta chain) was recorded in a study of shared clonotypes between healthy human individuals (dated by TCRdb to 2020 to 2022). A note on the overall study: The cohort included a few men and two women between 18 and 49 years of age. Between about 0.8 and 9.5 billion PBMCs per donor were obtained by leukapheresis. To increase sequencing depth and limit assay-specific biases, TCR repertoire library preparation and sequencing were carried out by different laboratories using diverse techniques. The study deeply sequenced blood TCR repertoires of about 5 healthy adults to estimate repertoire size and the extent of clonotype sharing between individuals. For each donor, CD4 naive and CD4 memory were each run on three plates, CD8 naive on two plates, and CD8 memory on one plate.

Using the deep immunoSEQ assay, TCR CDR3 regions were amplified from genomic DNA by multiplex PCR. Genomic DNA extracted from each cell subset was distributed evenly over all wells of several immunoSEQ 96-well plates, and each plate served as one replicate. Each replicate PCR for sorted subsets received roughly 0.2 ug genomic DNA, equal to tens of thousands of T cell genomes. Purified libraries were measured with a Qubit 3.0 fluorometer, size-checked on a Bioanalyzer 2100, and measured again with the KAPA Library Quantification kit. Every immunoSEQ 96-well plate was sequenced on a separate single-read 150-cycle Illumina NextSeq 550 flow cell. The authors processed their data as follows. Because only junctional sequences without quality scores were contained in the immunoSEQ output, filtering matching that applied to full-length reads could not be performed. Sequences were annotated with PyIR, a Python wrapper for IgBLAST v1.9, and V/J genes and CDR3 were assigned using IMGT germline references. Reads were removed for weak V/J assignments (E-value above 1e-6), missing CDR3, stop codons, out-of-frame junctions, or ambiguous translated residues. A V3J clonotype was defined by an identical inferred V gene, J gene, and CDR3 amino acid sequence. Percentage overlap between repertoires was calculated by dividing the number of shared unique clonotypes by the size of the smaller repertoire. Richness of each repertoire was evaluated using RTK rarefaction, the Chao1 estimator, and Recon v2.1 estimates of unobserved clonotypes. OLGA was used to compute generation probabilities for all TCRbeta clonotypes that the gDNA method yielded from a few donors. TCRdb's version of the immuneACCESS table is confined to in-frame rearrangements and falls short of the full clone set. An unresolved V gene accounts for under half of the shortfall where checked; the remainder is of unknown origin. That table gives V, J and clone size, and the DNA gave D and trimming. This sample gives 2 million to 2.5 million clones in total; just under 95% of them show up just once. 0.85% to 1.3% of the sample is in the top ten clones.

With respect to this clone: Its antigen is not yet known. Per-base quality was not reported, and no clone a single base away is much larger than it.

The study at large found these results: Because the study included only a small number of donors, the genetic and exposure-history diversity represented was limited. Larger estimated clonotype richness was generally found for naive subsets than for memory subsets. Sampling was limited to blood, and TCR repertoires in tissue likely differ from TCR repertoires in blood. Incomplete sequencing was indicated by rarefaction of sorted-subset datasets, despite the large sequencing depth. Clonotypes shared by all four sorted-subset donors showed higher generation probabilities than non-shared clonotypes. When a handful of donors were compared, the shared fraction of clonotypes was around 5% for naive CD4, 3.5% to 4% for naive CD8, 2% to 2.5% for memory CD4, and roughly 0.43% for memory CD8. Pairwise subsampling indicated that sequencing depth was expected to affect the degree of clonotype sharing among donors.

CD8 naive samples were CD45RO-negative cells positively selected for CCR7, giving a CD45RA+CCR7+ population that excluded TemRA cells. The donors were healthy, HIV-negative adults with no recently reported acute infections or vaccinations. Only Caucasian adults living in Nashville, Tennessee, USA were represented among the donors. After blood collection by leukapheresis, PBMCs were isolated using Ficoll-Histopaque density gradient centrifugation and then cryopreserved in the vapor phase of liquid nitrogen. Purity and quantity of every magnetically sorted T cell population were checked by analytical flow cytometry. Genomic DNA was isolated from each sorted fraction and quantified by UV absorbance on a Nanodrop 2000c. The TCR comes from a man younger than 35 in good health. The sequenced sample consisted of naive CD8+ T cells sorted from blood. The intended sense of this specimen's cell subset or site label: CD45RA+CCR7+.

The DNA is TGTGCCAGCAGCGGCAGCTTTTTAGGGATCAGCGCTGAAGCTTTCTTT. This encodes CASSGSFLGISAEAFF. Recombination joined TRBV13 with TRBJ1-1, with no confidently assigned D gene. The CDR3 measures 16 amino acids from cysteine to phenylalanine. Only CDR3 DNA is held: 48 bases, read in frame from base 1. CDR1 and CDR2 are drawn from the germline V gene (reference sequence): PRHDT, FYEKMQ. Between the V and J ends, shortened by 5 bases and 6 bases respectively, the junction contains 22 bases.